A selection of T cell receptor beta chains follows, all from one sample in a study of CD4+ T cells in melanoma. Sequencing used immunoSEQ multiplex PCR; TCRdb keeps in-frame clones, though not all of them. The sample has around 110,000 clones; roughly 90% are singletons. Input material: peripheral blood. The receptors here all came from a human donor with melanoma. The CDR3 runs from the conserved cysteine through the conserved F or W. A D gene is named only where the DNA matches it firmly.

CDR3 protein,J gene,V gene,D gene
CASSQDPQGRQYF,TRBJ2-7,TRBV4-2,-
CASSLRTRDPSNQPQHF,TRBJ1-5,TRBV21-1,-
CASSLPWGAKQHF,TRBJ1-5,TRBV28,-
CATSRSRDREEDQPQHF,TRBJ1-5,TRBV15,TRBD1
CASSFNRVLVRPQHF,TRBJ1-5,TRBV5-1,-
CASRQPGLAGDTQYF,TRBJ2-3,TRBV5-1,TRBD2
CASSTNRGYEQYF,TRBJ2-7,TRBV19,TRBD1
CASSTPLQFRNTEAFF,TRBJ1-1,TRBV5-1,-
CASSLTEGRTEAFF,TRBJ1-1,TRBV5-6,-
CASSPRTAQETQYF,TRBJ2-5,TRBV7-9,-
CASSLGAEIEAFF,TRBJ1-1,TRBV5-4,-
CASSISQDTFF,TRBJ1-1,TRBV19,-
CASSDLSGGSSETQYF,TRBJ2-5,TRBV5-1,TRBD2
CASSLRRGQQNNQPQHF,TRBJ1-5,TRBV7-3,-
CASSTDTPGEAFF,TRBJ1-1,TRBV7-3,-
CAISEGTSGSYEQYF,TRBJ2-7,TRBV10-3,TRBD2
CASSPSGGQETQYF,TRBJ2-5,TRBV7-6,TRBD2
CASSLDAGVQFF,TRBJ2-1,TRBV5-5,-
CASSRLPVGLSYEQYF,TRBJ2-7,TRBV28,-
CASSLFNGQETQYF,TRBJ2-5,TRBV7-2,-
CATSELAGGIQETQYF,TRBJ2-5,TRBV15,TRBD2
CASSQSPPRSGDYRDGYTF,TRBJ1-2,TRBV4-3,-
CASSQAYGYEQYF,TRBJ2-7,TRBV4-3,-
CASSLAEGLKAFF,TRBJ1-1,TRBV5-1,-
CASSLGSYQPQHF,TRBJ1-5,TRBV6-5,-
CASSRQEIGGRAYNSPLHF,TRBJ1-6,TRBV21-1,-
CASRYGAFEAFF,TRBJ1-1,TRBV6-1,-
CASSLSGSTDTQYF,TRBJ2-3,TRBV5-1,-
CASSSTYEQYF,TRBJ2-7,TRBV7-2,-
CASSYRAGGGTDTQYF,TRBJ2-3,TRBV6-6,TRBD2
CASSLEGGLVEQYF,TRBJ2-7,TRBV11-2,-
CSVGGWINEQFF,TRBJ2-1,TRBV29-1,-
CASTVDRGNQPQHF,TRBJ1-5,TRBV28,TRBD1
CASSLIPERQPQHF,TRBJ1-5,TRBV5-4,-
CASSLVGGFYNEQFF,TRBJ2-1,TRBV7-3,-
CASSPGGVRETQYF,TRBJ2-5,TRBV18,TRBD2
CASSPGTAQETQYF,TRBJ2-5,TRBV2,TRBD1
CASRTGRGNGETQYF,TRBJ2-5,TRBV19,TRBD2
CASSLDRPNTGELFF,TRBJ2-2,TRBV27,-
CASSPVTPDTQYF,TRBJ2-3,TRBV9,-
CASSYSANQPQHF,TRBJ1-5,TRBV6-5,-
CASRPMNEQYF,TRBJ2-7,TRBV2,-
CASSVSGYRTDTQYF,TRBJ2-3,TRBV9,TRBD2
CAWSEGNTYEQYF,TRBJ2-7,TRBV30,-
CASRSIAGGSYNEQFF,TRBJ2-1,TRBV5-1,TRBD2
CASSPVGEKLFF,TRBJ1-4,TRBV27,-
CACTGAATDTQYF,TRBJ2-3,TRBV5-8,TRBD1
CASSEKSPTSEEQFF,TRBJ2-1,TRBV6-1,TRBD2
CSVGDRRRNTIYF,TRBJ1-3,TRBV29-1,TRBD1
CASSFGRLFSNQPQHF,TRBJ1-5,TRBV28,-
CALSRGSSSYNEQFF,TRBJ2-1,TRBV7-9,-
CASSRNRDQDYEQYF,TRBJ2-7,TRBV4-2,-
CASSLAAAGNQPQHF,TRBJ1-5,TRBV5-6,-
CASSLGGQRNEKLFF,TRBJ1-4,TRBV5-4,-
CASSRGTGGQETQYF,TRBJ2-5,TRBV4-3,TRBD1
CASSESGTGNQPQHF,TRBJ1-5,TRBV10-2,TRBD1
CASSLVRLASYEQYF,TRBJ2-7,TRBV4-3,TRBD2
CASSLMGLAGGQGETQYF,TRBJ2-5,TRBV5-1,TRBD2